This T cell receptor beta chain originates from a study of a mutant IDH1 vaccine in newly diagnosed glioma. This table comes from immunoSEQ multiplex PCR, and its TCRdb copy is limited to in-frame clones, with some not included. The table records fewer than 85,000 clones, around four fifths of them present only once. Time point denoted: week 47, end of study. Every single dose of the vaccine, 300 ug of mutant IDH1 20-mer peptide, came with topical imiquimod. Study-level points and caveats: Vaccine-induced immune responses were detected in over 90% of patients.

Points on this clone: Its antigen is undetermined.

CDR3 length equals 13 residues. From germline, CDR1 is SGHTA and CDR2 FQGNSA. V shed 2 bases and J shed 6 bases, with 9 bases lying between them. The chain uses TRBV7-2 and TRBJ2-3; D remains unclear. The clonotype was recovered from a man in his forties with glioma. Sequencing was performed on PBMCs, taken from a glioma patient whose treatment included an IDH1 peptide vaccine. The chain's CDR3 is CASSLKGWDTQYF. The CDR3 DNA follows: TGTGCCAGCAGCTTAAAGGGATGGGATACGCAGTATTTT.